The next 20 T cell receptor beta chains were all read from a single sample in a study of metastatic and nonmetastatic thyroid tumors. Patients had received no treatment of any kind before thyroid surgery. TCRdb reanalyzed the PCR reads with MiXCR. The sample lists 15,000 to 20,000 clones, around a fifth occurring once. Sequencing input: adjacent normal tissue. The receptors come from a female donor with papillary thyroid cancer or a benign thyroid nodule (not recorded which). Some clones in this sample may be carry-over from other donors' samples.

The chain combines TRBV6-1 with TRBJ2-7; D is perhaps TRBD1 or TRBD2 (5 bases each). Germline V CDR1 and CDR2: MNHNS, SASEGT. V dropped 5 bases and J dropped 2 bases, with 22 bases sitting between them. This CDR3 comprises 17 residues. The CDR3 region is CASSTSPSNTGPYEQYF. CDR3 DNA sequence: TGTGCCAGCAGTACTAGTCCAAGTAACACGGGACCCTACGAGCAGTACTTC.

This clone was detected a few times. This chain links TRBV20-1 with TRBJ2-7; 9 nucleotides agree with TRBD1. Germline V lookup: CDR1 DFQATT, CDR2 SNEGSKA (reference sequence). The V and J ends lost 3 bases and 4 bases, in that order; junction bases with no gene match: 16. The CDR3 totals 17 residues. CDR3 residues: CSARGVGRGQGIYEQYF. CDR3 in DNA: TGCAGTGCTAGGGGGGTTGGGAGAGGACAGGGGATTTACGAGCAGTACTTC.

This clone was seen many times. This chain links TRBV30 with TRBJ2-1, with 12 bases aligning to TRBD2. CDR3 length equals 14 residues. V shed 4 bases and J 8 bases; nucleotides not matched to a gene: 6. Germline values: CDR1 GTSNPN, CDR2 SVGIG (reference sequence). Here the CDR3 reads CAWNLLAGGDEQFF. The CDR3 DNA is TGTGCCTGGAATCTCCTAGCGGGAGGGGATGAGCAGTTCTTC.

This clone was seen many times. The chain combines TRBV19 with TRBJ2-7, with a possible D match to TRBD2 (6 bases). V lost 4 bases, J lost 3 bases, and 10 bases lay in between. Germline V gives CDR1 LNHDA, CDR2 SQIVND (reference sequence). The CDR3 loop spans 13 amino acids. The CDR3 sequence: CASSRDFNYEQYF. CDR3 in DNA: TGTGCCAGTAGTAGGGACTTTAACTACGAGCAGTACTTC.

CDR3 sequence (DNA): TGTGCCAGCAGTGAAATGCAAGTGACAGCCTCCTACGAGCAGTACTTC. It encodes CASSEMQVTASYEQYF. The chain couples TRBV6-1 to TRBJ2-7, with D possibly matching TRBD1 (5 bases). CDR3 length: 16 amino acids. CDR1 and CDR2 from the germline V gene are MNHNS and SASEGT. Trimming removed 2 bases at V and 0 bases at J, with 14 bases between.

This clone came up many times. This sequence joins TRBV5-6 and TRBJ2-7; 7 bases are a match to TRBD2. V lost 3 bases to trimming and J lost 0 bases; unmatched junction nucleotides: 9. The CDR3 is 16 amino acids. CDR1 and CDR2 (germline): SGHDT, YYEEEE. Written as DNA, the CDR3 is TGTGCCAGCAGCTGGGGGGGAGCGGTGAGCTCCTACGAGCAGTACTTC. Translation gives CASSWGGAVSSYEQYF. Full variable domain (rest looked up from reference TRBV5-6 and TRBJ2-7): DAGVTQSPTHLIKTRGQQVTLRCSPKSGHDTVSWYQQALGQGPQFIFQYYEEEERQRGNFPDRFSGHQFPNYSSELNVNALLLGDSALYLCASSWGGAVSSYEQYFGPGTRLTVT.

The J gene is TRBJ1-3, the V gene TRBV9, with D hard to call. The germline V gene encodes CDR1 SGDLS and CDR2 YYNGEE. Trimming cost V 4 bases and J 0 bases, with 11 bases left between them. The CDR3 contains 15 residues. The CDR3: CASSPLGSSGNTIYF. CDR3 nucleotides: TGTGCCAGCAGCCCACTCGGGAGCTCTGGAAACACCATATATTTT.

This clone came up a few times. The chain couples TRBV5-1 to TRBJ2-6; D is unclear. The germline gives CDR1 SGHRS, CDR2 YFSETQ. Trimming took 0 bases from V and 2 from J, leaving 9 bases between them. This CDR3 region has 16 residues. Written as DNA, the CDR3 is TGCGCCAGCAGCTTGGACCCCAGCCCTGGGGCCAACGTCCTGACTTTC. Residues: CASSLDPSPGANVLTF.

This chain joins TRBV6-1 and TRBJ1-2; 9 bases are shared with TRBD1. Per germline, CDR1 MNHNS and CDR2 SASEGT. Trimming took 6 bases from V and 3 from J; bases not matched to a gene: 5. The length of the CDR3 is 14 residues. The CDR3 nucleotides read TGTGCCAGCAGACCAACAGGGGGCTACTATGGCTACACCTTC. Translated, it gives CASRPTGGYYGYTF.

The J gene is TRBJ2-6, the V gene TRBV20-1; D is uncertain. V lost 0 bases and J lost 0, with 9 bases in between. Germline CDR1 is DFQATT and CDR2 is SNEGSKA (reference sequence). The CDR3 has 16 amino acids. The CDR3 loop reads CSAREGENSGANVLTF. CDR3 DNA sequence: TGCAGTGCTAGAGAAGGAGAGAACTCTGGGGCCAACGTCCTGACTTTC.

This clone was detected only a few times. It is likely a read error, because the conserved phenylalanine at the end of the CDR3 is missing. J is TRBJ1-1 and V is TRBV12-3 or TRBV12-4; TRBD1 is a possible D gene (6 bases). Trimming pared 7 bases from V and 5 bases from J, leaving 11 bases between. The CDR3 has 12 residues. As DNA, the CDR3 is TGTGCCAGCACCTGGGGGGCTACTGAAGCTTTCCTT. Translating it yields CASTWGATEAFL.

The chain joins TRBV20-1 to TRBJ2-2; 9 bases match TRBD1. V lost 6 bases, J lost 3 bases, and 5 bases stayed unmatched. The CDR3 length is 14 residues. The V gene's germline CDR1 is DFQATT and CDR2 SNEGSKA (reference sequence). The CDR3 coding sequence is TGCAGTGCCGGACAGGGGCCACACACCGGGGAGCTGTTTTTT. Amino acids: CSAGQGPHTGELFF.

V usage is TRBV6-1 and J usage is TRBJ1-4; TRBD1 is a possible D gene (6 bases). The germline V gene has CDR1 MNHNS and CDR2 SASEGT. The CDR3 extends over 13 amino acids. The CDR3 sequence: CAFGGPEEEKLFF. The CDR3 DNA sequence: TGTGCGTTCGGGGGGCCGGAGGAGGAAAAACTGTTTTTT.

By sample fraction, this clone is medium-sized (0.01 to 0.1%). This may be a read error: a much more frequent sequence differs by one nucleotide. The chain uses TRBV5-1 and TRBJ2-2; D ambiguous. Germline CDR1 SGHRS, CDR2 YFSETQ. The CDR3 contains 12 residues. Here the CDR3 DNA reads TGCGCCGGCAGCTTCCCAGCCGGGGAGCTGTTTTTT. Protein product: CAGSFPAGELFF.

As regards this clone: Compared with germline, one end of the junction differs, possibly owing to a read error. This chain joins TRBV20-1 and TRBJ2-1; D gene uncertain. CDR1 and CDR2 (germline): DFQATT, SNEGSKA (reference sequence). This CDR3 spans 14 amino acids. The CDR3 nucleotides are TGCAGTGCTAGATTAGTGGGGTCCTCCAATGAGCAGTTCTTC. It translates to CSARLVGSSNEQFF.

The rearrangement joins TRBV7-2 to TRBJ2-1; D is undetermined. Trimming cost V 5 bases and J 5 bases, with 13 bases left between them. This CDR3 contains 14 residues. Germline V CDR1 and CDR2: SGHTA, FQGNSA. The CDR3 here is CASSPLGTNNEQFF. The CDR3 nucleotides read TGTGCCAGCAGCCCCCTGGGAACAAACAATGAGCAGTTCTTC.

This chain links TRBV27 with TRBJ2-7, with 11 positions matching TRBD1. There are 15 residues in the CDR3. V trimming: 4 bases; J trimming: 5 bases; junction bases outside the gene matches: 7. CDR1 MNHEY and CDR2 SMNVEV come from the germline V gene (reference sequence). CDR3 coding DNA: TGTGCCAGCAGTTCAAGGACAGGGGGCAACGACGAGCAGTACTTC. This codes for CASSSRTGGNDEQYF.

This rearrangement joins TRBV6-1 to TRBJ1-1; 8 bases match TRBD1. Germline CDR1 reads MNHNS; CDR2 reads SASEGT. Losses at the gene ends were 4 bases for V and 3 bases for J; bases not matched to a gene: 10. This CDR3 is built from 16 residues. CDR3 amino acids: CASSVDRDRRDTEAFF. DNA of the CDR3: TGTGCCAGCAGTGTAGATCGGGACAGGAGGGACACTGAAGCTTTCTTT.

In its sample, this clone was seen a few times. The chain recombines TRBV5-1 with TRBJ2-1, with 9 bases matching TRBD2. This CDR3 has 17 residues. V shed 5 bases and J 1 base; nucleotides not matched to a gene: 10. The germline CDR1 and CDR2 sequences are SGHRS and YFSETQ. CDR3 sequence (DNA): TGCGCCAGCAGTTCCGCACTAGCGGGTGGGTCCTACAATGAGCAGTTCTTC. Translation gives CASSSALAGGSYNEQFF.

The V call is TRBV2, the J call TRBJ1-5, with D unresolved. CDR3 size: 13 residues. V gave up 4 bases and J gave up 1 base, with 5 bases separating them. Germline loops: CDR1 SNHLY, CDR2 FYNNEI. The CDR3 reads CASSGGSNQPQHF. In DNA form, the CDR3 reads TGTGCCAGCAGTGGAGGGAGCAATCAGCCCCAGCATTTT.